This T cell receptor beta chain stems from a study of T-cell reconstitution after alpha-beta-depleted transplantation in children. Library preparation (for TCRbeta) was performed with unique molecular identifiers. One entry per CDR3 protein, called by TCRdb with MiXCR from the PCR reads. There are approximately 250,000 distinct CDR3 sequences in the sample; roughly 24% occur only once, and roughly 2.7% lies in the top ten. The CDR3 runs 15 residues. Trimming pared 3 bases from V and 2 bases from J, leaving 15 bases between. Germline V gives CDR1 DFQATT, CDR2 SNEGSKA (reference sequence). The chain couples TRBV20-1 to TRBJ2-3, with a weak D call TRBD2 (6 bases). The source is a girl aged 2-10 years with Fanconi anemia, due to receive a stem cell transplant. The source was PBMCs, collected before TCRalphabeta/CD19-depleted stem cell transplant. The CDR3 sequence is CSARVNSGLTDTQYF. CDR3 bases: TGCAGTGCTAGGGTGAATAGCGGTCTCACAGATACGCAGTATTTT.